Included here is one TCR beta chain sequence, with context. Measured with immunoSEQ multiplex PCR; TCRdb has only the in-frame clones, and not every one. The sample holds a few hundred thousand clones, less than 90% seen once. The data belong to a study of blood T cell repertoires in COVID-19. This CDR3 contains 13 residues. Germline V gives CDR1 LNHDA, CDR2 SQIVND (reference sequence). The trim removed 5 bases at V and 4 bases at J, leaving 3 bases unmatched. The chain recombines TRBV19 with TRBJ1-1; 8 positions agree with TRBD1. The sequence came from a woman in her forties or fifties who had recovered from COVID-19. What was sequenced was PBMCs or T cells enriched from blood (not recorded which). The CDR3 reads CASSPTGGTEAFF. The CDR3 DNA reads TGTGCCAGTAGTCCCACAGGGGGCACTGAAGCTTTCTTT.